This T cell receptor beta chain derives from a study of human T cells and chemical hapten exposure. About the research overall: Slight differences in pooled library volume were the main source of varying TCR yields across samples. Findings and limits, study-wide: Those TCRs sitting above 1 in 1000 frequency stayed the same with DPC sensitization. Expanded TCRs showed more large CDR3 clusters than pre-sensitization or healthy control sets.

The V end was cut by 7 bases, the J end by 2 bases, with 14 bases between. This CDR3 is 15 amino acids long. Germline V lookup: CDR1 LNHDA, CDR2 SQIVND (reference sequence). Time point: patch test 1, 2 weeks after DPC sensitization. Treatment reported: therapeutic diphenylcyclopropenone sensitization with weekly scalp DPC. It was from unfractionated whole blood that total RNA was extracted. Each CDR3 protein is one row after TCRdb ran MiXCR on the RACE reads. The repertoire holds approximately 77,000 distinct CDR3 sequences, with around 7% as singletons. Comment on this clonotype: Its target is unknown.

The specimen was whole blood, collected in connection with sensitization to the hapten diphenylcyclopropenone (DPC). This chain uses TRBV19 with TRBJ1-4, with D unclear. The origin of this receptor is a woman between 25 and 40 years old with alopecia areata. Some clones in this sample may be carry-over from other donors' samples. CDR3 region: CASNHSLATNEKLFF. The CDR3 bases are TGTGCCAGTAACCATTCCTTAGCGACTAATGAAAAACTGTTTTTT.